These 5 T cell receptor beta chains originate from one sample sequenced in a study of CD8 T cells in Susac syndrome. Reverse transcription used roughly 0.45 to 1 ug RNA and random hexamers. Each CDR3 protein gets one entry after TCRdb re-called the immunoSEQ multiplex PCR reads with MiXCR. The sample has about 440,000 distinct CDR3 sequences, around 85% seen once. Sequenced: CD8+ T cells from PBMCs. The receptor set was obtained from a human donor with multiple sclerosis.

The chain combines TRBV6-1 with TRBJ1-2; TRBD1 might be the D (5 bases). The CDR3 runs 16 residues. V shed 5 bases and J shed 1 base, with 17 bases lying between them. CDR1 MNHNS and CDR2 SASEGT come from the germline V gene. The CDR3 coding sequence is TGTGCCAGCAGTCCCCACACAGGAAAGATTAACTATGGCTACACCTTC. Protein product: CASSPHTGKINYGYTF.

The rearrangement joins TRBV27 to TRBJ2-1; 9 bases match TRBD1. Germline CDR1 is MNHEY and CDR2 is SMNVEV (reference sequence). J was trimmed by 6 bases and V by 5 bases; bases with no gene match: 5. The CDR3 is 14 residues long. The chain's CDR3 is CASSNRGLLNEQFF. The CDR3 DNA reads as TGTGCCAGCAGTAACAGGGGGCTTCTCAATGAGCAGTTCTTC.

This chain connects TRBV4-1 to TRBJ2-1, with D possibly matching TRBD2 (5 bases). The V end was cut by 5 bases, the J end by 5 bases, with 16 bases between. Looked up from germline, CDR1 is MGHRA and CDR2 is YSYEKL. This CDR3 is 15 amino acids long. In DNA form, the CDR3 reads TGCGCCAGCAGCTCATCCCTCGGGATGAACAATGAGCAGTTCTTC. Its translation is CASSSSLGMNNEQFF.

This clonotype appeared a few times. V gene TRBV6-1 combines with J gene TRBJ1-5, with a tentative D call TRBD1 (6 bases). V was clipped by 3 bases and J by 5 bases, with 8 bases between them. The CDR3 runs 13 residues. Germline V gene sequence: CDR1 MNHNS, CDR2 SASEGT. CDR3 sequence (DNA): TGTGCCAGCAGTGAGAGGGGGTATCAGCCCCAGCATTTT. Protein product: CASSERGYQPQHF.

CDR3 region: CAISETSRTDTQYF. CDR3 sequence (DNA): TGTGCCATCAGTGAGACTAGCCGAACAGATACGCAGTATTTT. The chain joins TRBV10-3 to TRBJ2-3, with D maybe TRBD2 (6 bases). This CDR3 region has 14 residues. Germline loops: CDR1 ENHRY, CDR2 SYGVKD. The V end was cut by 2 bases, the J end by 3 bases, with 9 bases between.